The sequence of this T cell receptor beta chain was determined in a study of T cell changes during pregnancy in multiple sclerosis (dated by TCRdb to the late 2010s). For context, the study as a whole: Changes in the T cell repertoire over the course of pregnancy were examined in this study in women with multiple sclerosis.

CDR1 SGHVS and CDR2 FNYEAQ are derived from the germline V gene. Measured from the cysteine to the phenylalanine, the CDR3 is 15 residues long. This entry keeps only the CDR3 DNA: 45 bases, framed from base 1. With regard to this clone: Its recognized antigen is unknown. No clone much larger than this one lies a single base away; base qualities are absent.

The method was the immunoSEQ multiplex PCR assay. Drawn from immuneACCESS, this table holds only the in-frame rearrangements with V and J called that TCRdb kept. Clones are partly lost; checked studies trace under half to an unresolved V gene and leave the rest unexplained. Within this sample are about 20,000 clones, with more than 85% of them counted one time only. In total, the top ten clones hold 20% of the sample. This TCR was sampled from a female donor in good health, enrolled as a control in a pregnancy study. The sequencing here drew on CD8+ T cells from peripheral blood mononuclear cells, taken after pregnancy. This chain joins TRBV7-6 to TRBJ2-7; TRBD1 is possibly the D segment (5 matching bases). The sequenced DNA: TGTGTCAGGCTGGGAACAGGAGACCACTCCTACGAGCAGTACTTC. This sequence encodes CVRLGTGDHSYEQYF.